This is a list of T cell receptor beta chains from one sample in a study of T cells in Graves' hyperthyroidism and ophthalmopathy. TCRdb re-called the multiplex PCR reads through MiXCR, storing one row per CDR3 protein. The sample shows fewer than 300,000 distinct CDR3 sequences, less than 30% of them seen only once. The specimen was blood. These receptors came from a middle-aged man with Graves' hyperthyroidism that later progressed to Graves' ophthalmopathy. The CDR3 runs from the conserved cysteine through the conserved F or W. Expanded clones get a size class; other rows say once, few or many, or leave the size out.

clone_size | j_call | v_call | cdr3_aa
once | TRBJ2-7 | TRBV12-3/TRBV12-4 | CASSLGFRSYEQYF
many | TRBJ2-7 | TRBV7-8 | CASSLAVTSYEQYF
many | TRBJ2-5 | TRBV11-2 | CASSQEETQYF
many | TRBJ1-3 | TRBV6-5 | CARNRVRPHRNTIYF
few | TRBJ2-5 | TRBV6-1 | CASKGLLAGQETQYF
many | TRBJ2-5 | TRBV5-5 | CASSYGLAGETQYF
many | TRBJ2-2 | TRBV12-5 | CASGLQGAGELFF
. | TRBJ1-1 | TRBV6-1 | CASDEVGQGKTEAFF
. | TRBJ2-4 | TRBV6-2/TRBV6-3 | CASSLEVWDIQYF
. | TRBJ2-5 | TRBV12-3/TRBV12-4 | CASSARDRLETQYF
many | TRBJ2-7 | TRBV27 | CASSSAVIRGEQYF
. | TRBJ2-5 | TRBV6-2/TRBV6-3 | CASRIPDRMQETQYF
. | TRBJ2-2 | TRBV30 | CAWSTGQGATGELFF
many | TRBJ2-5 | TRBV28 | CASSLEDTPETQYF
few | TRBJ2-4 | TRBV20-1 | CSARAPLGREFKNIQYF
many | TRBJ2-7 | TRBV18 | CASSAGTVDYEQYF
many | TRBJ2-2 | TRBV18 | CASSRGQAAGELFF
many | TRBJ1-1 | TRBV29-1 | CSVGGRTNTEAFF
many | TRBJ2-7 | TRBV7-2 | CASSSPGLATYEQYF
many | TRBJ2-5 | TRBV30 | CAWSATVKGETQYF
many | TRBJ1-3 | TRBV29-1 | CSVDLEAGNTIYF
. | TRBJ2-2 | TRBV20-1 | CSARDGLAETGELFF
many | TRBJ1-2 | TRBV15 | CATSRDLGRRVNYGYTF
many | TRBJ1-1 | TRBV14 | CASSQVSGGLEAFF
many | TRBJ2-6 | TRBV29-1 | CSVETPNAGANVLTF
many | TRBJ2-5 | TRBV5-1 | CASSLVLRQETQYF
many | TRBJ1-2 | TRBV7-2 | CASSLWEGYGYTF
many | TRBJ2-7 | TRBV9 | CASSVGRGLNEQYF
. | TRBJ2-7 | TRBV6-1 | CASIAGHWGEQYF
many | TRBJ1-2 | TRBV12-5 | CASGLVGGTGVTSGYTF
many | TRBJ1-2 | TRBV20-1 | CSASRQGLHYGYTF